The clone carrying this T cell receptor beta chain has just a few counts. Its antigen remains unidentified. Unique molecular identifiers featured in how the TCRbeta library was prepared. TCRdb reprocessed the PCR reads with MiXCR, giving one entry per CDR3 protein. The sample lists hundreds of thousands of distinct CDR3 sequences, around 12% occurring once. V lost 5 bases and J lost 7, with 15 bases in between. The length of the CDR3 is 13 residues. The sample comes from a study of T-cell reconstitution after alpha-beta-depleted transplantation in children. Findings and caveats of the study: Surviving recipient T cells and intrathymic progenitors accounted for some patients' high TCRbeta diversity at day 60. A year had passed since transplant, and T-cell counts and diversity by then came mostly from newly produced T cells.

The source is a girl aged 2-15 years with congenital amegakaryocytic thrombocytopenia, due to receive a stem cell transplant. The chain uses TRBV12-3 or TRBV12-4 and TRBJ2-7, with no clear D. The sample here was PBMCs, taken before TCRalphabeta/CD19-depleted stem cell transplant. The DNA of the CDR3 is TGTGCCAGCAGTCTCGCGAGCCCCCAGGAGCAGTACTTC. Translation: CASSLASPQEQYF.